These T cell receptor beta chains were read from a single sample in a study of T cell responses to AZD1222 COVID-19 vaccine. Generated by immunoSEQ multiplex PCR, the TCRdb table keeps only in-frame clones and is missing some. The data hold about 150,000 clones, with more than 70% observed a single time. Sequenced here: peripheral blood, sampled on day 0 of AZD1222 vaccination. These receptors originate from an adult in good health. CDR3s include the opening cysteine and the closing phenylalanine or tryptophan. A D gene is named only where the DNA matches it firmly. Some rows mark clone size as missing; the rest say once, few, many or name a class of expanded clone.

abundance: NA; d_gene: NA; j_gene: TRBJ2-5; v_gene: TRBV9; CDR3nt: TGTGCCAGCAGCGTAGGACCGGTGCAAGAGACCCAGTACTTC; CDR3aa: CASSVGPVQETQYF
abundance: NA; d_gene: TRBD1; j_gene: TRBJ1-1; v_gene: TRBV27; CDR3nt: TGTGCCAGCAGGGGACAGTGGAACACTGAAGCTTTCTTT; CDR3aa: CASRGQWNTEAFF
abundance: few; d_gene: NA; j_gene: TRBJ2-5; v_gene: TRBV7-2; CDR3nt: TGTGCCAGCAGCTTAACTCCACGGGCCGAGACCCAGTACTTC; CDR3aa: CASSLTPRAETQYF
abundance: few; d_gene: NA; j_gene: TRBJ2-7; v_gene: TRBV6-2/TRBV6-3; CDR3nt: TGTGCCAGCAGTTACACCCGGGATGCTAGCGCCGTTTTCTACGAGCAGTACTTC; CDR3aa: CASSYTRDASAVFYEQYF
abundance: NA; d_gene: TRBD2; j_gene: TRBJ2-4; v_gene: TRBV2; CDR3nt: TGTGCCAGCAGTGACCTAGCGGGAGCCAAAAACATTCAGTACTTC; CDR3aa: CASSDLAGAKNIQYF
abundance: NA; d_gene: TRBD2; j_gene: TRBJ2-7; v_gene: TRBV9; CDR3nt: TGTGCCAGCAGCGTCGGAGGGACGGGAGGTACCTACGAGCAGTACTTC; CDR3aa: CASSVGGTGGTYEQYF
abundance: NA; d_gene: TRBD1; j_gene: TRBJ1-6; v_gene: TRBV28; CDR3nt: TGTGCCAGCAGTTACAGGGGGAGGAATTCACCCCTCCACTTT; CDR3aa: CASSYRGRNSPLHF
abundance: NA; d_gene: TRBD2; j_gene: TRBJ2-7; v_gene: TRBV7-8; CDR3nt: TGTGCCAGCAGCTCCAGGGTGGGACTACTTTGGGAGCAGTACTTC; CDR3aa: CASSSRVGLLWEQYF
abundance: NA; d_gene: TRBD1; j_gene: TRBJ1-2; v_gene: TRBV27; CDR3nt: TGTGCCAGCAGTCCCCTTACACAGGGGAAGGTTGGCTACACCTTC; CDR3aa: CASSPLTQGKVGYTF
abundance: few; d_gene: TRBD2; j_gene: TRBJ2-2; v_gene: TRBV25-1; CDR3nt: TGTGCCAGCACAGCGGGGGCCGGGGAGCTGTTTTTT; CDR3aa: CASTAGAGELFF
abundance: once; d_gene: NA; j_gene: TRBJ1-4; v_gene: TRBV30; CDR3nt: TGTGCCTGGAGTGTATCTCAAACTAATGAAAAACTGTTTTTT; CDR3aa: CAWSVSQTNEKLFF
abundance: NA; d_gene: NA; j_gene: TRBJ2-1; v_gene: TRBV15; CDR3nt: TGTGCCACCAGAATGTCTAGCGCCTATCTCAATGAGCAGTTCTTC; CDR3aa: CATRMSSAYLNEQFF
abundance: few; d_gene: NA; j_gene: TRBJ1-2; v_gene: TRBV3-1/TRBV3-2; CDR3nt: TGTGCCAGCAGCCCAACAGTGGGGTATGGCTACACCTTC; CDR3aa: CASSPTVGYGYTF
abundance: NA; d_gene: NA; j_gene: TRBJ2-7; v_gene: TRBV18; CDR3nt: TGTGCCAGCTCCCCATCTGCCCCCCCTACTCGCGAGCAGTACTTC; CDR3aa: CASSPSAPPTREQYF
abundance: NA; d_gene: NA; j_gene: TRBJ1-3; v_gene: TRBV3-1/TRBV3-2; CDR3nt: TGTGCCAGCAGCCAAGATCCAGGGGTTGGAAACACCATATATTTT; CDR3aa: CASSQDPGVGNTIYF
abundance: NA; d_gene: NA; j_gene: TRBJ1-3; v_gene: TRBV7-9; CDR3nt: TGTGCCAGCAGCTTAGACAGGGCCTCTGGAAACACCATATATTTT; CDR3aa: CASSLDRASGNTIYF
abundance: NA; d_gene: NA; j_gene: TRBJ1-5; v_gene: TRBV19; CDR3nt: TGTGCCACTTCTTGGGGGCGAAGTGGACAGCCCCAGCATTTT; CDR3aa: CATSWGRSGQPQHF
abundance: NA; d_gene: NA; j_gene: TRBJ1-1; v_gene: TRBV28; CDR3nt: TGTGCCAGCAGTTTATATCGGAAGAACACTGAAGCTTTCTTT; CDR3aa: CASSLYRKNTEAFF
abundance: NA; d_gene: NA; j_gene: TRBJ1-2; v_gene: TRBV29-1; CDR3nt: TGCAGCGTTGAGGAGGACCACGGGGATGGCTACACCTTC; CDR3aa: CSVEEDHGDGYTF
abundance: NA; d_gene: NA; j_gene: TRBJ1-1; v_gene: TRBV15; CDR3nt: TGTGCCACCAGCCCTATCGGGAAAGAACTTAACACTGAAGCTTTCTTT; CDR3aa: CATSPIGKELNTEAFF
abundance: NA; d_gene: TRBD2; j_gene: TRBJ2-1; v_gene: TRBV19; CDR3nt: TGTGCCAGTAGTATATTAGCGGGCCCTCGGAATGAGCAGTTCTTC; CDR3aa: CASSILAGPRNEQFF
abundance: NA; d_gene: TRBD1; j_gene: TRBJ2-7; v_gene: TRBV6-5; CDR3nt: TGTGCCAGCATCCAGGACAGGGCCCCCTACGAGCAGTACTTC; CDR3aa: CASIQDRAPYEQYF
abundance: NA; d_gene: NA; j_gene: TRBJ1-5; v_gene: TRBV5-6; CDR3nt: TGTGCCAGCAGCTTGGGTCCGGGACTGGGCAATCAGCCCCAGCATTTT; CDR3aa: CASSLGPGLGNQPQHF
abundance: NA; d_gene: NA; j_gene: TRBJ1-4; v_gene: TRBV9; CDR3nt: TGTGCCAGCAGCGTAGAGGAAACAGGGCTAAATGAAAAACTGTTTTTT; CDR3aa: CASSVEETGLNEKLFF
abundance: NA; d_gene: NA; j_gene: TRBJ1-2; v_gene: TRBV28; CDR3nt: TGTGCCAGCAGTAAAACCACCGTGGTGGGCTACACCTTC; CDR3aa: CASSKTTVVGYTF
abundance: few; d_gene: NA; j_gene: TRBJ1-2; v_gene: TRBV19; CDR3nt: TGTGCCAGTAGTATACGGCTCGGGGGCACCTATGGCTACACCTTC; CDR3aa: CASSIRLGGTYGYTF
abundance: NA; d_gene: NA; j_gene: TRBJ2-5; v_gene: TRBV7-6; CDR3nt: TGTGCCAGCAGCTCCCAGACGTTAAAAGAGACCCAGTACTTC; CDR3aa: CASSSQTLKETQYF
abundance: NA; d_gene: TRBD2; j_gene: TRBJ2-1; v_gene: TRBV3-1/TRBV3-2; CDR3nt: TGTGCCAGCAGCCAAGGGGGTTCGGTAGCGGGAGGGAGTGAGCAGTTCTTC; CDR3aa: CASSQGGSVAGGSEQFF
abundance: NA; d_gene: NA; j_gene: TRBJ2-1; v_gene: TRBV6-5; CDR3nt: TGTGCCAGCTCCGACCAATGGGGCAATGAGCAGTTCTTC; CDR3aa: CASSDQWGNEQFF
abundance: NA; d_gene: NA; j_gene: TRBJ1-4; v_gene: TRBV4-2; CDR3nt: TGTGCCAGCAGCCAAGAAGGGGCAGCGGAGGAAAAACTGTTTTTT; CDR3aa: CASSQEGAAEEKLFF
abundance: NA; d_gene: NA; j_gene: TRBJ1-5; v_gene: TRBV28; CDR3nt: TGTGCCAGCAGGCCCCAGGGCAGATGGAATCAGCCCCAGCATTTT; CDR3aa: CASRPQGRWNQPQHF
abundance: NA; d_gene: NA; j_gene: TRBJ2-5; v_gene: TRBV7-9; CDR3nt: TGTGCCAGCAGCCCCCCGGACAGGACCCAGTACTTC; CDR3aa: CASSPPDRTQYF
abundance: NA; d_gene: TRBD1; j_gene: TRBJ1-4; v_gene: TRBV4-1; CDR3nt: TGCGCCAGCAGCCAAGGCTCCGGGACAGGGTATGAAAAACTGTTTTTT; CDR3aa: CASSQGSGTGYEKLFF
abundance: once; d_gene: TRBD1; j_gene: TRBJ1-1; v_gene: TRBV10-3; CDR3nt: TGTGCCAGCGGACAGGGAATTGCTGAAGCTTTCTTT; CDR3aa: CASGQGIAEAFF
abundance: once; d_gene: NA; j_gene: TRBJ2-3; v_gene: TRBV6-6; CDR3nt: TGTGCCAGCAGTTTCCAACCGGGACAAATAACAGATACGCAGTATTTT; CDR3aa: CASSFQPGQITDTQYF
abundance: NA; d_gene: NA; j_gene: TRBJ1-5; v_gene: TRBV28; CDR3nt: TGTGCCAGCAGTTCACCGGGCCTCAGGGAGCATCAGCCCCAGCATTTT; CDR3aa: CASSSPGLREHQPQHF
abundance: NA; d_gene: TRBD1; j_gene: TRBJ1-2; v_gene: TRBV24-1; CDR3nt: TGTGCCACCAGTGAGTCGACAGGGTACTATGGCTACACCTTC; CDR3aa: CATSESTGYYGYTF
abundance: NA; d_gene: NA; j_gene: TRBJ2-3; v_gene: TRBV11-2; CDR3nt: TGTGCCAGCAGCCAACTACGGACGGGGACAGATACGCAGTATTTT; CDR3aa: CASSQLRTGTDTQYF
abundance: NA; d_gene: NA; j_gene: TRBJ1-5; v_gene: TRBV2; CDR3nt: TGTGCCAGCGTCCAGAATTACAATCAGCCCCAGCATTTT; CDR3aa: CASVQNYNQPQHF
abundance: NA; d_gene: NA; j_gene: TRBJ2-2; v_gene: TRBV5-1; CDR3nt: TGCGCCAGCAGCGCTCAGGGGAACACCGGGGAGCTGTTTTTT; CDR3aa: CASSAQGNTGELFF
abundance: NA; d_gene: NA; j_gene: TRBJ1-6; v_gene: TRBV7-9; CDR3nt: TGTGCCAGTCACAGGGCCTTGGGTTCACCCCTCCACTTT; CDR3aa: CASHRALGSPLHF
abundance: NA; d_gene: NA; j_gene: TRBJ2-2; v_gene: TRBV3-1/TRBV3-2; CDR3nt: TGTGCCAGCAGCCAGAGCGGAGGGGGGACCGGGGAGCTGTTTTTT; CDR3aa: CASSQSGGGTGELFF
abundance: NA; d_gene: NA; j_gene: TRBJ2-3; v_gene: TRBV10-3; CDR3nt: TGTGCCATCAGTGAGCCCCGCGTGAATAGCGGCCTCACAGATACGCAGTATTTT; CDR3aa: CAISEPRVNSGLTDTQYF
abundance: once; d_gene: NA; j_gene: TRBJ1-1; v_gene: TRBV5-1; CDR3nt: TGCGCCAGCAGCTTGGCCCCAGGGAGTTGGTCGAACACTGAAGCTTTCTTT; CDR3aa: CASSLAPGSWSNTEAFF
abundance: NA; d_gene: TRBD2; j_gene: TRBJ2-1; v_gene: TRBV10-3; CDR3nt: TGTGCCATCAGCACTAGCGGAGACTACAATGAGCAGTTCTTC; CDR3aa: CAISTSGDYNEQFF
abundance: NA; d_gene: NA; j_gene: TRBJ1-1; v_gene: TRBV6-5; CDR3nt: TGTGCCAGCAGTTCTGTTGGACACCCTCTGGAAGCTTTCTTT; CDR3aa: CASSSVGHPLEAFF
abundance: NA; d_gene: TRBD1; j_gene: TRBJ1-5; v_gene: TRBV28; CDR3nt: TGTGCCAGCAGCCTAGGGACAGGAGGCAATCAGCCCCAGCATTTT; CDR3aa: CASSLGTGGNQPQHF
abundance: NA; d_gene: TRBD2; j_gene: TRBJ2-1; v_gene: TRBV4-2; CDR3nt: TGTGCCAGCAGCCAGGAAGCGGGAGGGGCCTACAATGAGCAGTTCTTC; CDR3aa: CASSQEAGGAYNEQFF
abundance: NA; d_gene: TRBD2; j_gene: TRBJ2-7; v_gene: TRBV28; CDR3nt: TGTGCCAGCAGTTTATGGGGGCTAGCGGGAGGGCCGGGCGAGCAGTACTTC; CDR3aa: CASSLWGLAGGPGEQYF
abundance: NA; d_gene: TRBD1; j_gene: TRBJ2-3; v_gene: TRBV11-2; CDR3nt: TGTGCCAGCAGCTTTATCACAGGGGGCACAGATACGCAGTATTTT; CDR3aa: CASSFITGGTDTQYF